A single sample gave rise to the 19 T cell receptor beta chains below, sequenced in a study of cytomegalovirus exposure and HLA in healthy donors. 13 Jbeta primers and 60 Vbeta primers were used for the PCR. The table came from immunoSEQ multiplex PCR; TCRdb's copy has only in-frame clones and leaves some out. The repertoire holds 15,000 to 20,000 clones, with 60% to 80% as singletons. Sample: PBMCs. The origin of the receptors is a man in his late teens or twenties in good health and CMV-seronegative.

The V gene is TRBV29-1, the J gene TRBJ2-3; 12 nucleotides align to TRBD2. This CDR3 is built from 15 residues. V lost 5 bases and J lost 5; bases outside the gene matches: 8. Germline CDR1 is SQVTM and CDR2 is ANQGSEA. In DNA, the CDR3 is TGCAGCGTTTTGCCGCGACTAGCGGGAGAAGATACGCAGTATTTT. It yields the protein CSVLPRLAGEDTQYF.

Concerning this clone itself: Other DNA sequences within the sample encode an identical CDR3. The chain combines TRBV7-2 with TRBJ2-7; D remains ambiguous. Germline assignment: CDR1 SGHTA and CDR2 FQGNSA. This CDR3 is 12 amino acids long. V lost 3 bases and J lost 1, with 4 bases in between. CDR3 nucleotide sequence: TGTGCCAGCAGCTTTAATTCCTACGAGCAGTACTTC. Translation gives CASSFNSYEQYF.

This rearrangement joins TRBV7-8 to TRBJ1-1; D possibly corresponds to TRBD1 (5 bases). V was clipped by 1 base and J by 4 bases, with 16 bases between them. CDR3 size: 16 residues. Germline V CDR1 and CDR2: SGHVS, FQNEAQ. DNA of the CDR3: TGTGCCAGCAGCTTAGAAGTGGGAGGAAGGGGCACTGAAGCTTTCTTT. Protein: CASSLEVGGRGTEAFF.

The chain joins TRBV30 to TRBJ1-1; no clear D. Germline CDR1 reads GTSNPN; CDR2 reads SVGIG (reference sequence). V was shortened by 1 base and J by 5 bases, with 11 bases between the two germline ends. The CDR3 loop spans 13 amino acids. The CDR3 protein is CAWSGSQVTEAFF. For the CDR3, the DNA is TGTGCCTGGAGTGGATCTCAGGTGACTGAAGCTTTCTTT.

Comment on this clone: Germline and junction disagree at one end, which may indicate a read error. The chain combines TRBV2 with TRBJ2-5; 9 bases are a match to TRBD1. The CDR3 spans 16 residues. Looked up from germline, CDR1 is SNHLY and CDR2 is FYNNEI. The CDR3 region is CASREGQGFFSETQYF. For the CDR3, the DNA is TGTGCCAGCAGAGAAGGACAGGGGTTCTTTTCGGAGACCCAGTACTTC.

The V call is TRBV4-2, the J call TRBJ2-5; a possible D gene is TRBD2 (7 bases). The CDR3 sequence is 18 residues long. V gave up 4 bases and J gave up 4 bases, with 25 bases separating them. The germline gives CDR1 LGHNA, CDR2 YNFKEQ. DNA for the CDR3: TGTGCCAGCAGCCCCTGGGAGGGGGGGACGGGGGTTGGAGAGACCCAGTACTTC. It specifies CASSPWEGGTGVGETQYF.

The gene calls are TRBV6-5 and TRBJ2-1, with a tentative D call TRBD2 (6 bases). This CDR3 has 14 residues. V was clipped by 5 bases and J by 8 bases, with 16 bases between them. The germline V gene encodes CDR1 MNHEY and CDR2 SVGAGI. CDR3 sequence reads: CASSNGRGIHEQFF. DNA of the CDR3: TGTGCCAGCAGTAACGGACGGGGGATCCATGAGCAGTTCTTC.

The rearrangement links TRBV29-1 to TRBJ2-7, with 8 bases matching TRBD1. The V gene's germline CDR1 is SQVTM and CDR2 ANQGSEA. J was trimmed by 3 bases and V by 1 base; bases with no gene match: 5. There are 14 residues in the CDR3. This CDR3 reads CSVEVTGANYEQYF. The CDR3 DNA sequence: TGCAGCGTTGAAGTGACAGGGGCGAACTACGAGCAGTACTTC.

The chain uses TRBV7-2 and TRBJ2-1; TRBD1 matches at 7 bases. V was pared by 1 base and J by 3 bases, with 6 bases of the junction left unmatched. The CDR3 totals 16 residues. Germline-derived CDR1 and CDR2 are SGHTA and FQGNSA. The CDR3 is CASSLDQGQVYNEQFF. The DNA for the CDR3 is TGTGCCAGCAGCTTAGACCAAGGACAGGTCTACAATGAGCAGTTCTTC.

The chain recombines TRBV29-1 with TRBJ2-5; D may be TRBD2 (5 bases). This CDR3 comprises 12 residues. Germline V gene lookup returns CDR1 SQVTM and CDR2 ANQGSEA. V shed 8 bases and J shed 1 base, with 11 bases lying between them. The CDR3 loop is CSILGLQETQYF. In DNA, the CDR3 is TGCAGCATTCTAGGACTCCAAGAGACCCAGTACTTC. The full variable domain, completed using reference TRBV29-1 and TRBJ2-5, is SAVISQKPSRDICQRGTSLTIQCQVDSQVTMMFWYRQQPGQSLTLIATANQGSEATYESGFVIDKFPISRPNLTFSTLTVSNMSPEDSSIYLCSILGLQETQYFGPGTRLLVL.

This rearrangement joins TRBV29-1 to TRBJ1-5; maybe TRBD1 (6 bases). Germline V gene lookup returns CDR1 SQVTM and CDR2 ANQGSEA. V was cut by 5 bases and J by 2 bases, with 13 bases left in between. The CDR3 contains 14 residues. In nucleotides, the CDR3 is TGCAGCGTTACTACAGGGTTAGGCAATCAGCCCCAGCATTTT. Protein product: CSVTTGLGNQPQHF.

The gene calls are TRBV13 and TRBJ1-4; D is undetermined. Germline CDR1 PRHDT, CDR2 FYEKMQ (reference sequence). This CDR3 has 12 residues. V was shortened by 3 bases and J by 4 bases, with 3 bases between the two germline ends. CDR3 DNA: TGTGCCAGCAGCTTTCATAATGAAAAACTGTTTTTT. Translation: CASSFHNEKLFF.

This clone appeared a few times. The chain is built from TRBV6-1 and TRBJ2-5; weak D call: TRBD2 (6 bases). The CDR3 loop spans 15 amino acids. CDR1 is MNHNS and CDR2 is SASEGT in the germline V gene. V was pared by 1 base and J by 1 base, with 10 bases between. Here the CDR3 DNA reads TGTGCCAGCAGTGAAGGGGCGGGAAGCCAAGAGACCCAGTACTTC. Translating gives CASSEGAGSQETQYF.

This chain connects TRBV7-2 to TRBJ1-2, with unresolved D. CDR3 length: 13 residues. V gave up 5 bases and J gave up 4 bases, with 11 bases separating them. Germline loops: CDR1 SGHTA, CDR2 FQGNSA. The CDR3 here is CASSPSRPYGYTF. The CDR3 nucleotides read TGTGCCAGCAGCCCGTCCAGGCCCTATGGCTACACCTTC.

This chain links TRBV5-1 with TRBJ2-7; weak D call: TRBD1 (6 bases). Trimming removed 3 bases at V and 4 bases at J, with 11 bases between. CDR1 SGHRS and CDR2 YFSETQ come from the germline V gene. This CDR3 region has 13 residues. In DNA, the CDR3 is TGCGCCAGCAGCTGGGACATCGGGTACGAGCAGTACTTC. Protein product: CASSWDIGYEQYF.

V gene TRBV7-8 combines with J gene TRBJ1-1; weak D call: TRBD1 (5 bases). Germline-derived CDR1 and CDR2 are SGHVS and FQNEAQ. With 5 bases removed from V and 1 base from J, the gap between germline ends came to 8 bases. The CDR3 length is 13 residues. As DNA, the CDR3 is TGTGCCAGCAGCAAAAGGGGGAACACTGAAGCTTTCTTT. As protein: CASSKRGNTEAFF.

The chain combines TRBV6-6 with TRBJ1-1, with TRBD1 matching 7 bases. Germline trimming cut 4 bases from V and 10 bases from J; bases unmatched to any gene: 12. Germline V gene lookup returns CDR1 MNHNY and CDR2 SVGAGI (reference sequence). This CDR3 region has 14 residues. The CDR3 sequence: CASSSHTGAGGAFF. The DNA of the CDR3 is TGTGCCAGCAGTTCTCACACAGGGGCAGGAGGAGCTTTCTTT.

The chain links TRBV29-1 to TRBJ1-1; D possibly corresponds to TRBD1 (5 bases). Trimming left V 2 bases short and J 3 bases short, with 10 bases between. Germline CDR1 reads SQVTM; CDR2 reads ANQGSEA. The CDR3 totals 13 residues. The CDR3 nucleotides are TGCAGCGTTGAAAAGGGGTACTACACTGAAGCTTTCTTT. Its translation is CSVEKGYYTEAFF.

The rearrangement uses TRBV10-3 and TRBJ1-1; D possibly corresponds to TRBD1 (6 bases). Germline assignment: CDR1 ENHRY and CDR2 SYGVKD. Trimming shortened V by 8 bases and J by 4 bases, and 11 bases separated the two germline ends. CDR3 length: 12 residues. The CDR3 region is CAIGGARTEAFF. CDR3 in DNA: TGTGCCATCGGGGGGGCGCGCACTGAAGCTTTCTTT.